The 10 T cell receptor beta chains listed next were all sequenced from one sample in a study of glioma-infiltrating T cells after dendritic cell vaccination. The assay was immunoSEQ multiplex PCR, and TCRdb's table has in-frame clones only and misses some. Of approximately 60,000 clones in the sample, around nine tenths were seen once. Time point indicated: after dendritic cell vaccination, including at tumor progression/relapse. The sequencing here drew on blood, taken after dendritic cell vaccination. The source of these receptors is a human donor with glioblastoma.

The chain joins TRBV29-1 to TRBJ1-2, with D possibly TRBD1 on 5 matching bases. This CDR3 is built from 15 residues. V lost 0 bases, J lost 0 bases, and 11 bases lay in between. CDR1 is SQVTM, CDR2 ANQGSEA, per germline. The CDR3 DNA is TGCAGCGTTGAAGATCTGGGCAGGGCTAACTATGGCTACACCTTC. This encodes CSVEDLGRANYGYTF. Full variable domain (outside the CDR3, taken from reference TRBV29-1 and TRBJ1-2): SAVISQKPSRDICQRGTSLTIQCQVDSQVTMMFWYRQQPGQSLTLIATANQGSEATYESGFVIDKFPISRPNLTFSTLTVSNMSPEDSSIYLCSVEDLGRANYGYTFGSGTRLTVV.

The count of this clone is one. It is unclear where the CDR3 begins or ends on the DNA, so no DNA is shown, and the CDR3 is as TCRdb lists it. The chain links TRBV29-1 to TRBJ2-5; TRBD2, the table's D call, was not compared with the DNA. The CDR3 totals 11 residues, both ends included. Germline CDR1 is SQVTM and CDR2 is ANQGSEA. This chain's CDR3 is CSVGVGAGAYF.

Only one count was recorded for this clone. In DNA form, the CDR3 reads TGTGCCACCAGCAGGGGAGGTCAGGCAGATACGCAGTATTTT. Its protein is CATSRGGQADTQYF. V gene TRBV15 combines with J gene TRBJ2-3, with D perhaps matching TRBD2 (6 bases). There are 14 residues in the CDR3. Trimming took 3 bases from V and 4 from J, leaving 11 bases between them. Germline values: CDR1 LNHNV, CDR2 YYDKDF (reference sequence).

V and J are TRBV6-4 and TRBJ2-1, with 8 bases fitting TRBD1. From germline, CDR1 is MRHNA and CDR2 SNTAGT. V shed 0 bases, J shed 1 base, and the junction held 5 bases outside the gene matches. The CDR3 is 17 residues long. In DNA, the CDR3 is TGTGCCAGCAGTGACTCGTCGTGGACAGGGTCCTACAATGAGCAGTTCTTC. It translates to CASSDSSWTGSYNEQFF.

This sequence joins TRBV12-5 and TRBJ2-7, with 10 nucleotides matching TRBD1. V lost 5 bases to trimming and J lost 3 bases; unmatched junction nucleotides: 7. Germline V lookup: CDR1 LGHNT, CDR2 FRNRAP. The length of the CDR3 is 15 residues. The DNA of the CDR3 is TGTGCTAGTGGTCCGGGACAGGGGCGAAGCTACGAGCAGTACTTC. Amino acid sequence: CASGPGQGRSYEQYF.

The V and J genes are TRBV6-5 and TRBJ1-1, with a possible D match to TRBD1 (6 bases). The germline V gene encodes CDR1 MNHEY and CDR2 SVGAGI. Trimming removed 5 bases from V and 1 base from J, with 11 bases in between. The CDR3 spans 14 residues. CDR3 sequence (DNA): TGTGCCAGCAGTACAGGGAGATGGAACACTGAAGCTTTCTTT. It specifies CASSTGRWNTEAFF.

The CDR3 bases are TGTGCCAGCAGCCCCAGGGGATCTGAAGCTTTCTTT. Translated, it gives CASSPRGSEAFF. This sequence joins TRBV5-4 and TRBJ1-1; TRBD1 might be the D (6 bases). CDR3 length equals 12 residues. Trimming cost V 4 bases and J 6 bases, with 10 bases left between them. The V gene's germline CDR1 is SGHNT and CDR2 YYREEE (reference sequence).

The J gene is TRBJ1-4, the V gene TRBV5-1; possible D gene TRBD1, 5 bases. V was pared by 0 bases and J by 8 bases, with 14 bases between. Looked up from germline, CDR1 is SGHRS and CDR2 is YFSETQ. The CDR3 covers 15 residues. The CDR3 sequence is CASSLVGGVGEKLFF. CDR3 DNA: TGCGCCAGCAGCTTGGTTGGGGGGGTCGGCGAAAAACTGTTTTTT.

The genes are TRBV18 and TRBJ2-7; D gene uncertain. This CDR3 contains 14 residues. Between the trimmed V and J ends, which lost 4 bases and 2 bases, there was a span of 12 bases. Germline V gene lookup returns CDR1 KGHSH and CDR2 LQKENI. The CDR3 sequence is CASSQSISAYEQYF. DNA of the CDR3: TGTGCCAGCTCACAGAGTATCTCGGCCTACGAGCAGTACTTC.

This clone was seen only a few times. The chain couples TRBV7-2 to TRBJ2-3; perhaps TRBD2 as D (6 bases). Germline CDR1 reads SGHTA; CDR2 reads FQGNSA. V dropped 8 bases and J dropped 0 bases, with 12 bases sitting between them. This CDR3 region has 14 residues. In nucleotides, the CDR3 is TGTGCCAGCGTCAGCCGGGGGAGCACAGATACGCAGTATTTT. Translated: CASVSRGSTDTQYF.